The clone carrying this T cell receptor (beta chain) was recorded at least ten times. The data were taken from a study of regulatory T cells in long-lasting Graves disease. Indicated time point: newly diagnosed GD, antithyroid drugs for less than 3 months. The TCR library used RNA extracted from PBMCs. From germline, CDR1 is GTSNPN and CDR2 SVGIG (reference sequence). This CDR3 has 16 amino acids. The J segment lost 0 bases and the V segment lost 1 base, leaving 6 bases of the junction unmatched. Combining iRepertoire HTBI primers with Arm-PCR of CDR3 regions, the authors built TCR beta libraries. MiXCR was run by TCRdb on the multiplex PCR reads, yielding one entry per CDR3 protein. The top ten hold 16% of the sample, which has about 470,000 distinct CDR3 sequences, approximately 15% seen once. In addition, the sample was reused for a study of T cells in Graves' hyperthyroidism and ophthalmopathy. This second report adds: With the HTBI primer set, the TCR CDR3 went through a first round of RT-PCR. Ophthalmopathy was told apart from stable hyperthyroidism by a 13 V-J model.

This TCR was sampled from a woman between 25 and 40 years old with Graves disease. Sequencing used peripheral blood mononuclear cells (PBMCs), obtained at new diagnosis, from a patient treated with antithyroid drugs. The rearrangement links TRBV30 to TRBJ2-1, with 7 bases fitting TRBD2. The CDR3: CAWSGGLAVSYNEQFF. CDR3 DNA: TGTGCCTGGAGTGGCGGGCTAGCGGTCTCCTACAATGAGCAGTTCTTC.